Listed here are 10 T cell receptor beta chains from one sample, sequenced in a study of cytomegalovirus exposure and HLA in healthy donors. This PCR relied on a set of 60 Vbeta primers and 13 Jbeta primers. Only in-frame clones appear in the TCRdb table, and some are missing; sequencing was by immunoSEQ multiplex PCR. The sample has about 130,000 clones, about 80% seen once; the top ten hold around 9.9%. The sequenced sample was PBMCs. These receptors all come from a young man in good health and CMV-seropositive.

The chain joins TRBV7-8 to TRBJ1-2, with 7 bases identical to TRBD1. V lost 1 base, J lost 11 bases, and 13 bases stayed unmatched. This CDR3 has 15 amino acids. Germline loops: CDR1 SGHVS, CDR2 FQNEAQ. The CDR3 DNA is TGTGCCAGCAGCTTAGTCGAACAGGGGCTGGGACCTTACACCTTC. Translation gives CASSLVEQGLGPYTF.

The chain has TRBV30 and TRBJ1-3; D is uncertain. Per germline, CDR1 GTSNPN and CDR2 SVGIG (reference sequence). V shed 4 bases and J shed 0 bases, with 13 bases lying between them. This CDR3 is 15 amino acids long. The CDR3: CAWTDTASSGNTIYF. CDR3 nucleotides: TGTGCCTGGACCGATACCGCGAGCTCTGGAAACACCATATATTTT.

The DNA for the CDR3 is TGTGCCAGCAGTCCACTCGAGACTAACTACGAGCAGTACTTC. Translated, it gives CASSPLETNYEQYF. The chain carries TRBV27 and TRBJ2-7, with D tentatively TRBD2 (5 bases). The CDR3 covers 14 residues. The germline V gene has CDR1 MNHEY and CDR2 SMNVEV (reference sequence). Trimming stripped 5 bases from V and 3 bases from J, with 14 bases between.

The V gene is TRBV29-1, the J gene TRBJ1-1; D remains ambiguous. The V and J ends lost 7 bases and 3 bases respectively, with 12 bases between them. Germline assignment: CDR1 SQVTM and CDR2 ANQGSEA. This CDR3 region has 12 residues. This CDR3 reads CSARRGDTEAFF. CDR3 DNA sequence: TGCAGCGCCCGCCGGGGAGACACTGAAGCTTTCTTT.

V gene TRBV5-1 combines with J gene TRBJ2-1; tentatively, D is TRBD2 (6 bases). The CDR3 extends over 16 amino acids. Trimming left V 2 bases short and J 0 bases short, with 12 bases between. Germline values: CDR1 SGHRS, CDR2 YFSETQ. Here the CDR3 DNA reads TGCGCCAGCAGCTTAGGGGACTTACCCTCCTACAATGAGCAGTTCTTC. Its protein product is CASSLGDLPSYNEQFF.

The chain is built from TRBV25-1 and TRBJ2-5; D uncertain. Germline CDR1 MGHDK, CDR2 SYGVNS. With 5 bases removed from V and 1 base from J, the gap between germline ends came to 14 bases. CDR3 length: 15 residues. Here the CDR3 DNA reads TGTGCCAGCAGTCATCCTCTGGCCGCCCAAGAGACCCAGTACTTC. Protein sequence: CASSHPLAAQETQYF.

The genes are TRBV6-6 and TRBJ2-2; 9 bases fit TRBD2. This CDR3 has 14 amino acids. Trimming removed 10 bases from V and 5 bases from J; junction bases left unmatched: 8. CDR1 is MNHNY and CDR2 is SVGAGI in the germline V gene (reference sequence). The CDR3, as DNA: TGTGCCACCCATGGCGGGAGGGATACCGGGGAGCTGTTTTTT. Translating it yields CATHGGRDTGELFF.

In nucleotides, the CDR3 is TGTGCCAGCCCCTTGGACAGGGGGCTTCAGCCCCAGCATTTT. Translating gives CASPLDRGLQPQHF. V gene TRBV6-7 combines with J gene TRBJ1-5, with 11 bases fitting TRBD1. TRBV6-7 carries the ORF label, with uncertain function. The V gene end was trimmed by 8 bases and the J gene end by 6 bases; junction bases not matched to a gene: 6. This CDR3 is built from 14 residues.

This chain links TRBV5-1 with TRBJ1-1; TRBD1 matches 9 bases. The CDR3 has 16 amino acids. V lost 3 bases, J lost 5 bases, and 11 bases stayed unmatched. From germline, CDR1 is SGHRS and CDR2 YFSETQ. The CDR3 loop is CASSSRDRVMGTEAFF. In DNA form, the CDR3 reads TGCGCCAGCAGCTCCCGGGACAGGGTTATGGGAACTGAAGCTTTCTTT.

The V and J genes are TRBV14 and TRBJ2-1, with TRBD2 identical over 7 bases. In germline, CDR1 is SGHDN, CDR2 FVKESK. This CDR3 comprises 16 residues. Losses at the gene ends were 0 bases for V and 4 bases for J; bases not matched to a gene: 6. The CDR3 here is CASSQDLGGKYNEQFF. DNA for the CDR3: TGTGCCAGCAGCCAAGATCTGGGGGGGAAATACAATGAGCAGTTCTTC.